This T cell receptor beta chain appears in the sequencing data of a study of cytomegalovirus exposure and HLA in healthy donors. The PCR had 60 Vbeta and 13 Jbeta primers. Using immunoSEQ multiplex PCR, the repertoire was profiled, and TCRdb retains in-frame clones only, with some absent. This table holds roughly 76,000 clones, less than 80% found once. Sequencing was done on a sample of PBMCs. This TCR was sampled from a man aged 30-40 years in good health and CMV-seronegative.

The CDR3 DNA reads TGTGCCAGCAGCCAAGATACAGCCTCTAACTATGGCTACACCTTC. Translating gives CASSQDTASNYGYTF. J is TRBJ1-2 and V is TRBV4-2; D not resolved. The V gene lost 0 bases and the J gene lost 0 bases, with 8 bases spanning the gap. Germline CDR1 reads LGHNA; CDR2 reads YNFKEQ. This CDR3 contains 15 residues.